Below are 20 T cell receptor beta chains sequenced from a single sample in a study of T cells in Graves' hyperthyroidism and ophthalmopathy. It was RNA transcripts that yielded the amplified TCR beta CDR3 regions. The primer set for the first-round RT-PCR of the TCR CDR3 was HTBI. MiXCR, run by TCRdb on the multiplex PCR reads, gives a single entry per CDR3 protein. Among 300,000 or so distinct CDR3 sequences, roughly 17% were seen once, and the ten largest hold approximately 31%. Source material: blood. Receptors were obtained from a man under 40 with Graves' hyperthyroidism.

This clonotype was observed a few times. DNA of the CDR3: TGTGCCAGCAGTGGGGGGGCTGGGGCCAACGTCCTGACTTTC. Protein product: CASSGGAGANVLTF. The V call is TRBV2, the J call TRBJ2-6, with a weak D call TRBD2 (6 bases). V was shortened by 4 bases and J by 2 bases, with 6 bases between the two germline ends. The CDR3 runs to 14 residues. Germline CDR1 reads SNHLY; CDR2 reads FYNNEI.

This clonotype was seen a few times. V usage is TRBV20-1 and J usage is TRBJ2-7; D possibly uses TRBD1 or TRBD2 (6 bases each). Trimming took 3 bases from V and 6 from J, leaving 12 bases between them. The CDR3 sequence is 12 residues long. CDR1 DFQATT and CDR2 SNEGSKA come from the germline V gene (reference sequence). CDR3 in amino acids: CSASGGPLEQYF. Written as DNA, the CDR3 is TGCAGTGCTAGCGGGGGCCCCCTCGAGCAGTACTTC.

This clonotype was recorded a few times. V usage is TRBV27 and J usage is TRBJ2-3; maybe TRBD2 (5 bases). Trimming stripped 3 bases from V and 0 bases from J, with 22 bases between. The germline V gene encodes CDR1 MNHEY and CDR2 SMNVEV (reference sequence). The CDR3 totals 19 residues. The CDR3 coding sequence is TGTGCCAGCAGTTTCCGGATAAGCGGCCTCCGTGCTAGCACAGATACGCAGTATTTT. It translates to CASSFRISGLRASTDTQYF.

This clonotype showed up many times. The chain carries TRBV24-1 and TRBJ2-1; D not resolved. Germline lookup yields CDR1 KGHDR and CDR2 SFDVKD. The ends were cut back, 5 bases at V and 4 bases at J, with 20 bases in the middle. The CDR3 extends over 17 amino acids. The CDR3 DNA reads as TGTGCCACCAGTGTGGCAGAGGCCGGTCCGAATTACAATGAGCAGTTCTTC. This sequence encodes CATSVAEAGPNYNEQFF.

This chain links TRBV6-5 with TRBJ2-6; D might be TRBD1 (6 bases). Germline CDR1 reads MNHEY; CDR2 reads SVGAGI. Trimming removed 4 bases from V and 0 bases from J, with 10 bases in between. The CDR3 runs to 16 residues. This chain's CDR3 is CASSLTGLSGANVLTF. The CDR3 DNA reads as TGTGCCAGCAGTTTAACAGGGCTCTCTGGGGCCAACGTCCTGACTTTC.

The chain is built from TRBV5-6 and TRBJ2-5; a weak D match, TRBD1 (5 bases). In germline, CDR1 is SGHDT, CDR2 YYEEEE. This CDR3 has 14 amino acids. V was pared by 0 bases and J by 5 bases, with 11 bases between. CDR3 sequence reads: CASSLVSGSETQYF. In nucleotides, the CDR3 is TGTGCCAGCAGCTTGGTTTCAGGGTCGGAGACCCAGTACTTC.

Of note for this clonotype: A much bigger clone sits one base away, suggesting this may be a read error. The V and J genes are TRBV5-1 and TRBJ2-1, with 11 bases fitting TRBD2. The V gene end was trimmed by 4 bases and the J gene end by 6 bases; junction bases not matched to a gene: 6. This CDR3 is built from 15 residues. CDR1 and CDR2 (germline): SGHRS, YFSETQ. The CDR3 loop reads CASSHGTSGTNEQFF. CDR3 sequence (DNA): TGCGCCAGCAGCCATGGGACTAGCGGCACCAATGAGCAGTTCTTC.

The chain couples TRBV19 to TRBJ2-3; 12 nucleotides agree with TRBD2. The CDR3 extends over 17 amino acids. The V gene end was trimmed by 8 bases and the J gene end by 0 bases; junction bases not matched to a gene: 9. The germline CDR1 and CDR2 sequences are LNHDA and SQIVND (reference sequence). The CDR3 coding sequence is TGTGCCAGTCGATCTAGCGGGAGGGCCTCTAGCACAGATACGCAGTATTTT. It codes for CASRSSGRASSTDTQYF.

This clonotype appeared a few times. The chain is built from TRBV19 and TRBJ2-7; a possible D gene is TRBD1 (5 bases). CDR3 size: 15 residues. The germline V and J ends were trimmed by 2 bases and 0 bases, with 11 bases remaining between them. In germline, CDR1 is LNHDA, CDR2 SQIVND (reference sequence). CDR3 bases: TGTGCCAGTAGTATAACAGGACCCGTCTCCTACGAGCAGTACTTC. As protein: CASSITGPVSYEQYF. Looking up the rest from reference TRBV19 and TRBJ2-7 gives the full variable domain: DGGITQSPKYLFRKEGQNVTLSCEQNLNHDAMYWYRQDPGQGLRLIYYSQIVNDFQKGDIAEGYSVSREKKESFPLTVTSAQKNPTAFYLCASSITGPVSYEQYFGPGTRLTVT.

The chain uses TRBV11-2 and TRBJ2-3; 15 bases align to TRBD2. Germline loops: CDR1 SGHAT, CDR2 FQNNGV. The CDR3 is 19 amino acids. The J segment lost 7 bases and the V segment lost 5 bases, leaving 16 bases of the junction unmatched. The CDR3 loop reads CASSLSRTSGRADMNTQYF. CDR3 nucleotide sequence: TGTGCCAGCAGCCTTTCGAGGACTAGCGGGAGGGCCGACATGAATACGCAGTATTTT.

The chain is built from TRBV4-1 and TRBJ2-6; TRBD1 matches at 7 bases. The CDR3 is made up of 17 amino acids. CDR1 and CDR2 (germline): MGHRA, YSYEKL. The junction had 6 bases not matched to a gene; V was cut back by 1 base and J by 3 bases. CDR3 coding DNA: TGCGCCAGCAGCCAAGGGACAGGCCTTGGTGGGGCCAACGTCCTGACTTTC. Protein sequence: CASSQGTGLGGANVLTF.

A few counts support this clonotype. A much larger clone differs by one base, so this may be a read error. The J gene is TRBJ2-5, the V gene TRBV7-3; the match to TRBD2 covers 8 bases. CDR1 and CDR2 from the germline V gene are SGHTA and FQGTGA. The V gene end was trimmed by 5 bases and the J gene end by 4 bases; junction bases not matched to a gene: 12. The CDR3 covers 16 residues. This CDR3 reads CASSVGLVGAGETQYF. The CDR3 nucleotides read TGTGCCAGCAGCGTGGGACTAGTGGGGGCTGGAGAGACCCAGTACTTC.

This clonotype has a count of ten or more. This chain uses TRBV27 with TRBJ1-1, with a weak D call TRBD1 (5 bases). V lost 3 bases and J lost 4, with 12 bases in between. The CDR3 has 14 residues. Germline lookup yields CDR1 MNHEY and CDR2 SMNVEV (reference sequence). CDR3 bases: TGTGCCAGCAGTTTCGGGGGGTCGGGCACTGAAGCTTTCTTT. It translates to CASSFGGSGTEAFF.

The chain links TRBV24-1 to TRBJ2-5, with no clear D. V lost 4 bases to trimming and J lost 0 bases, with 11 bases between them. Germline V gene data show CDR1 as KGHDR and CDR2 as SFDVKD. This CDR3 has 15 amino acids. The DNA for the CDR3 is TGTGCCACCAGTGACTCTAACAAAGACCAAGAGACCCAGTACTTC. Amino acids: CATSDSNKDQETQYF.

J is TRBJ2-7 and V is TRBV5-1, with TRBD2 identical over 12 bases. The CDR3 loop spans 16 amino acids. CDR1 and CDR2 (germline): SGHRS, YFSETQ. J was trimmed by 0 bases and V by 4 bases; bases with no gene match: 5. CDR3 bases: TGCGCCAGCAGCAGAACTAGCGGGAGGACCTCCTACGAGCAGTACTTC. Its translation is CASSRTSGRTSYEQYF.

This clonotype was seen a handful of times. The chain is built from TRBV24-1 and TRBJ2-3; D uncertain. The V end was cut by 1 base, the J end by 5 bases, with 6 bases between. Germline V gene lookup returns CDR1 KGHDR and CDR2 SFDVKD. The CDR3 contains 13 residues. The CDR3 bases are TGTGCCACCAGTGATTTAGTCGGAGATACGCAGTATTTT. Protein: CATSDLVGDTQYF.

This clonotype showed up just a few times. V is TRBV6-1 and J is TRBJ2-3; D possibly corresponds to TRBD2 (6 bases). The germline V and J ends were trimmed by 2 bases and 2 bases, with 11 bases remaining between them. This CDR3 is built from 15 residues. Per germline, CDR1 MNHNS and CDR2 SASEGT. CDR3 amino acids: CASSEWGLDTDTQYF. CDR3 coding DNA: TGTGCCAGCAGTGAATGGGGACTCGACACAGATACGCAGTATTTT.

As concerns this clonotype: Sequence at one end of the junction differs from germline and may be a read error. The chain recombines TRBV30 with TRBJ2-1; D not resolved. The CDR3 length is 13 residues. Germline V gene data show CDR1 as GTSNPN and CDR2 as SVGIG (reference sequence). Written as DNA, the CDR3 is TGTGCCTGGAGTATCTGGGAACACAATGAGCGGTTCTTC. Its translation: CAWSIWEHNERFF.

This clonotype occurred a few times. V usage is TRBV4-2 and J usage is TRBJ2-3; 7 bases are shared with TRBD1. Trimming at V came to 4 bases and at J to 4 bases, leaving 11 bases not matched to a gene. Germline V gene data show CDR1 as LGHNA and CDR2 as YNFKEQ. The CDR3 totals 16 residues. The CDR3 sequence: CASSRRSTGLADTQYF. The CDR3 coding sequence is TGTGCCAGCAGCCGACGCTCGACAGGGTTGGCAGATACGCAGTATTTT.

Many counts were recorded for this clonotype. The chain uses TRBV7-9 and TRBJ2-1; 9 bases are a match to TRBD2. Per the germline V gene, CDR1 is SEHNR and CDR2 is FQNEAQ (reference sequence). CDR3 length equals 16 residues. After removal of 0 bases from V and 1 base from J, the junction contained 1 base not matched to a gene. The CDR3 nucleotides are TGTGCCAGCAGCTTAGCGCTAGCGGGATCCTACAATGAGCAGTTCTTC. As protein: CASSLALAGSYNEQFF. The complete variable domain, with remaining parts taken from reference TRBV7-9 and TRBJ2-1, reads DTGVSQNPRHKITKRGQNVTFRCDPISEHNRLYWYRQTLGQGPEFLTYFQNEAQLEKSRLLSDRFSAERPKGSFSTLEIQRTEQGDSAMYLCASSLALAGSYNEQFFGPGTRLTVL.